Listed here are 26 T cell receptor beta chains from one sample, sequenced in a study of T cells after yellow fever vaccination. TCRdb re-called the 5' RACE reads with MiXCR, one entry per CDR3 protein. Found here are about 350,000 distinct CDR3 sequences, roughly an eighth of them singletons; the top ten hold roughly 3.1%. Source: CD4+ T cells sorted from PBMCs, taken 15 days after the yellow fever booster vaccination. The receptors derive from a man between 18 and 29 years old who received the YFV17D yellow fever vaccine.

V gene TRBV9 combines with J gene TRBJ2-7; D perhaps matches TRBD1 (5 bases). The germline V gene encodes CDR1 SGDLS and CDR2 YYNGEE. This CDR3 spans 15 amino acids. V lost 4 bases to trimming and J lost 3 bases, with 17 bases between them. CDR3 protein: CASSPGLGAFYEQYF. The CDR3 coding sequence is TGTGCCAGCAGCCCAGGCCTAGGGGCCTTCTACGAGCAGTACTTC.

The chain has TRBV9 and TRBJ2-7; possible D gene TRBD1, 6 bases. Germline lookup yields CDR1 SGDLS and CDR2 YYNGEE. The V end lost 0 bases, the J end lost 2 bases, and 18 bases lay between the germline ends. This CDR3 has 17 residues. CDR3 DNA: TGTGCCAGCAGCGTAGGACCAACAGGGTGGGGAGCCTACGAGCAGTACTTC. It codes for CASSVGPTGWGAYEQYF.

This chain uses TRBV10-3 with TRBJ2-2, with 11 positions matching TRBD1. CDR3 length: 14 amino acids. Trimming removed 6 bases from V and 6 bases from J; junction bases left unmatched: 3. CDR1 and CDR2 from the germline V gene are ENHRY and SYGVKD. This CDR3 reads CAIRGQGASGELFF. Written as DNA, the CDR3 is TGTGCCATCAGAGGACAGGGGGCATCCGGGGAGCTGTTTTTT.

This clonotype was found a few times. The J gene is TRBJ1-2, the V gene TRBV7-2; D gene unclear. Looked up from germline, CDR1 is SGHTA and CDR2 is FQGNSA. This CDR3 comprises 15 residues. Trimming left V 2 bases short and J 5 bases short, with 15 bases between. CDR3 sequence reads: CASSLSLSASYGYTF. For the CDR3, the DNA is TGTGCCAGCAGCTTAAGTTTGTCGGCTAGTTATGGCTACACCTTC.

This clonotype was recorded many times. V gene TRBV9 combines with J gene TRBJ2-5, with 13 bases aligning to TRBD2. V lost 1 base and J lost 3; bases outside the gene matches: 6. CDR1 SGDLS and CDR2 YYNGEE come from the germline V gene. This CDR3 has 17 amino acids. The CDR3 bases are TGTGCCAGCAGCGTAATGTCGGGACTAGCGGGGAAAGAGACCCAGTACTTC. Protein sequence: CASSVMSGLAGKETQYF. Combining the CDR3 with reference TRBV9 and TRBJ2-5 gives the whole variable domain DSGVTQTPKHLITATGQRVTLRCSPRSGDLSVYWYQQSLDQGLQFLIQYYNGEERAKGNILERFSAQQFPDLHSELNLSSLELGDSALYFCASSVMSGLAGKETQYFGPGTRLLVL.

The CDR3 region has the DNA TGTGCCAGCTCACCACCGGGAATGTATGGAAACACCATATATTTT. Residues: CASSPPGMYGNTIYF. The chain links TRBV18 to TRBJ1-3; D ambiguous. The germline V gene encodes CDR1 KGHSH and CDR2 LQKENI. The length of the CDR3 is 15 residues. V shed 0 bases and J shed 3 bases, with 9 bases lying between them. Together with reference TRBV18 and TRBJ1-3, the CDR3 gives the full variable domain: NAGVMQNPRHLVRRRGQEARLRCSPMKGHSHVYWYRQLPEEGLKFMVYLQKENIIDESGMPKERFSAEFPKEGPSILRIQQVVRGDSAAYFCASSPPGMYGNTIYFGEGSWLTVV.

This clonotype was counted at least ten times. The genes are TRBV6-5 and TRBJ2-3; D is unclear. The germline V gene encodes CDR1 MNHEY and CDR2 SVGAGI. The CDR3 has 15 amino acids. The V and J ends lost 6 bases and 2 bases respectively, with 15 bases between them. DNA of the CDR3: TGTGCCAGCAGAGGAGATTCAGTACCCACAGATACGCAGTATTTT. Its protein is CASRGDSVPTDTQYF.

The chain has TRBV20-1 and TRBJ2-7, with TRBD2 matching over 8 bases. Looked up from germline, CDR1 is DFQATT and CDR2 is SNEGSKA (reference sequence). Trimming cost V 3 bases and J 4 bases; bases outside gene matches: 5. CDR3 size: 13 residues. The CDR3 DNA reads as TGCAGTGCTAGTATCGCTAGCGGGTACGAGCAGTACGTC. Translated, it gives CSASIASGYEQYV.

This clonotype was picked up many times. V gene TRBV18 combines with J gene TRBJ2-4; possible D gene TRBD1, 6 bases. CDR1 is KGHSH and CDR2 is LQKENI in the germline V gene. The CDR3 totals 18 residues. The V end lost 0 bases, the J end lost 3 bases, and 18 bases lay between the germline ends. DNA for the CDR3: TGTGCCAGCTCACCACCGGAGTGGCAGGGGTTAGGCAAAAACATTCAGTACTTC. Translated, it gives CASSPPEWQGLGKNIQYF.

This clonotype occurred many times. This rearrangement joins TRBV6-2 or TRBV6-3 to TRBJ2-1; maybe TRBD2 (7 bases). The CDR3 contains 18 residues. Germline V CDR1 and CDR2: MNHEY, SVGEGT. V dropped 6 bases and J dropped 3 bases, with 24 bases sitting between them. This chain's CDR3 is CASSLTSVRGAHYNEQFF. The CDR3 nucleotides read TGTGCCAGCAGCCTTACCTCCGTCCGGGGGGCCCACTACAATGAGCAGTTCTTC.

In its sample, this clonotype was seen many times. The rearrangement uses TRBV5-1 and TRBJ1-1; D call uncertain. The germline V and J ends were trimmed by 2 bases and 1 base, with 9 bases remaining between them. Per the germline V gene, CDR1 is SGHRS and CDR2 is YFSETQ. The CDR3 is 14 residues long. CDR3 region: CASSLRTANTEAFF. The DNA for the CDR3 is TGCGCCAGCAGCTTAAGGACCGCGAACACTGAAGCTTTCTTT.

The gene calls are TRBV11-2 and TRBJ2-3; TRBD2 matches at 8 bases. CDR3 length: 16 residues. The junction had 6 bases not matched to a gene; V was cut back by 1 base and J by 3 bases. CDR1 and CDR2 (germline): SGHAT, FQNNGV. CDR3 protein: CASSLVPGGRTDTQYF. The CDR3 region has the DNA TGTGCCAGCAGCTTAGTTCCGGGGGGGCGGACAGATACGCAGTATTTT.

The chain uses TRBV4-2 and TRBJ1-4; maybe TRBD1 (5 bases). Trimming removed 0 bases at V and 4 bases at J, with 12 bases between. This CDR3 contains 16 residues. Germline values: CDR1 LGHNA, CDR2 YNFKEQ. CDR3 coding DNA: TGTGCCAGCAGCCAAGATCGTGACAGTCTTAATGAAAAACTGTTTTTT. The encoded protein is CASSQDRDSLNEKLFF.

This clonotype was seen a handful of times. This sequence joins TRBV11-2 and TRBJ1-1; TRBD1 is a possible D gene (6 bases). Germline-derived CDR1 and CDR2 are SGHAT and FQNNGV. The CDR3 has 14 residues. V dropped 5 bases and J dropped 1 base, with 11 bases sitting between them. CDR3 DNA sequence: TGTGCCAGCAGCGCAGGGGTGACGAACACTGAAGCTTTCTTT. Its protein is CASSAGVTNTEAFF.

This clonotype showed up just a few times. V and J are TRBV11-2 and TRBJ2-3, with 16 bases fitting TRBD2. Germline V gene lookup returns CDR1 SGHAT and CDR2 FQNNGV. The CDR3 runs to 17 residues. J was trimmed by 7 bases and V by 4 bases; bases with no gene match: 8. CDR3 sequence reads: CASSSWGLAGGINTQYF. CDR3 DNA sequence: TGTGCCAGCAGCTCTTGGGGACTAGCGGGGGGGATAAATACGCAGTATTTT.

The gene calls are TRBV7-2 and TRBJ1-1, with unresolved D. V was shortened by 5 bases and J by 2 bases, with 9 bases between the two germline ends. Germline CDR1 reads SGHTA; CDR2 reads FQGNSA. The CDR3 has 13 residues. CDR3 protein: CASSVDTNTEAFF. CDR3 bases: TGTGCCAGCAGCGTAGACACTAACACTGAAGCTTTCTTT.

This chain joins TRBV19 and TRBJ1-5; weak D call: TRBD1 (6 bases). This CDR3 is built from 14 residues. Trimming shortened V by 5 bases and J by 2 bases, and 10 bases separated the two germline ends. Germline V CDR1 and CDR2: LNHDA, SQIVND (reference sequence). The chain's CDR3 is CASSSWTGNQPQHF. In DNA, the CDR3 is TGTGCCAGTAGTTCATGGACAGGCAATCAGCCCCAGCATTTT.

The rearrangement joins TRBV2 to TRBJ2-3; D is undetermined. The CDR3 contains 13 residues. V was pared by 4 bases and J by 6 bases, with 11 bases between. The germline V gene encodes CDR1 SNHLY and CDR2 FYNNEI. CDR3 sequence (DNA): TGTGCCAGCAGTGTCGAGCGACGGGATACGCAGTATTTT. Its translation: CASSVERRDTQYF.

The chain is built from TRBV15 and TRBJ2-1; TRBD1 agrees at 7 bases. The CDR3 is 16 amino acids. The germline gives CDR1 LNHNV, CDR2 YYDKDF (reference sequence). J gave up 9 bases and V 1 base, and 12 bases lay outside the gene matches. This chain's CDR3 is CATSRGVGGAYTEQFF. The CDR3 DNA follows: TGTGCCACCAGCAGAGGGGTAGGGGGCGCTTATACTGAGCAGTTCTTC.

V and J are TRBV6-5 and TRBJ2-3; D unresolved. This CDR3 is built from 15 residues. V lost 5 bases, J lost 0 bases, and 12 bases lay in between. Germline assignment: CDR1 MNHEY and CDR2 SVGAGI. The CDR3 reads CASSPLFTSTDTQYF. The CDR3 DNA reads TGTGCCAGCAGTCCCTTGTTCACAAGCACAGATACGCAGTATTTT.

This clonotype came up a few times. The CDR3 is CASSRPLVGYEQYF. The CDR3 region has the DNA TGTGCCAGCAGCCGGCCATTAGTTGGATACGAGCAGTACTTC. This chain joins TRBV7-2 and TRBJ2-7; D gene uncertain. This CDR3 has 14 amino acids. Per the germline V gene, CDR1 is SGHTA and CDR2 is FQGNSA. The ends were cut back, 5 bases at V and 4 bases at J, with 15 bases in the middle.

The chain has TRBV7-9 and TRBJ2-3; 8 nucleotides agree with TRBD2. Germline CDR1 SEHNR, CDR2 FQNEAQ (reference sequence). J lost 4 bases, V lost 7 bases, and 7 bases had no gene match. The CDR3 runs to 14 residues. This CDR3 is CASIPGLDADTQYF. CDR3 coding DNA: TGTGCCAGCATTCCGGGACTAGACGCAGATACGCAGTATTTT.

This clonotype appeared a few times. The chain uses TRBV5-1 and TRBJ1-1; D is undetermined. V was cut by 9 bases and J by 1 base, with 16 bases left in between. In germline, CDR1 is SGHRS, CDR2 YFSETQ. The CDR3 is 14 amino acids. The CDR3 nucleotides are TGCGCCACCAAAAGCGGGAGCAAGAACACTGAAGCTTTCTTT. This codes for CATKSGSKNTEAFF.

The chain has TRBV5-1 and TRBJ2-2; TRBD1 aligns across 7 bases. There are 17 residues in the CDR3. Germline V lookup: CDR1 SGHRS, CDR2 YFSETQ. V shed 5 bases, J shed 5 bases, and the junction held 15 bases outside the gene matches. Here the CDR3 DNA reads TGCGCCAGCAGTAGGGGGCAGGCCAGGTCGTGGACCGGGGAGCTGTTTTTT. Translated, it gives CASSRGQARSWTGELFF.

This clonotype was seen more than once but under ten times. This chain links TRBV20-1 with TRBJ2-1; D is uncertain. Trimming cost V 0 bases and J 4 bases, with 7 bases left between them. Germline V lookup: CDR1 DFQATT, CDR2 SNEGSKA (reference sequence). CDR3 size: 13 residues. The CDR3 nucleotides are TGCAGTGCTAGAGAGGGCAGATACAATGAGCAGTTCTTC. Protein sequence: CSAREGRYNEQFF.

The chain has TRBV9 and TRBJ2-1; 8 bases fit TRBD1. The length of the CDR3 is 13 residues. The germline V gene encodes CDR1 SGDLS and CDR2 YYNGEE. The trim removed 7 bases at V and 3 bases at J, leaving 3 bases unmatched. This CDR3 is CASGGTGYNEQFF. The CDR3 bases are TGTGCCAGCGGTGGGACAGGCTACAATGAGCAGTTCTTC.